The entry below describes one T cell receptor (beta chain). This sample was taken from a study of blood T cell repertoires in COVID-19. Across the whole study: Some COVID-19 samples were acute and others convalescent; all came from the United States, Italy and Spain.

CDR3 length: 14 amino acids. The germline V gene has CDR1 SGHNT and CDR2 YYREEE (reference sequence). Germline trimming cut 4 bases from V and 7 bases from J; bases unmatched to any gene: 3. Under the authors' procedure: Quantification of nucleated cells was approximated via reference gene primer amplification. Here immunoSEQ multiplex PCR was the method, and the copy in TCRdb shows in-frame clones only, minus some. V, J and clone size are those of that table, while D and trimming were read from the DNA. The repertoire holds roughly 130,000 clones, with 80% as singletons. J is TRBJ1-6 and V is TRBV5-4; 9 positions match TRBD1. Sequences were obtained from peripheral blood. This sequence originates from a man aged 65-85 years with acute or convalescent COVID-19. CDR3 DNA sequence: TGTGCCAGCAGCCTCGGGACAGGGAATTCACCCCTCCACTTT. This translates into CASSLGTGNSPLHF.